The source of this TCR beta chain is a study of human T cells and chemical hapten exposure. Whole blood that had not been fractionated was the source of extracted total RNA. The length of the CDR3 is 13 residues. CDR1 is SNHLY and CDR2 is FYNNEI in the germline V gene. Trimming shortened V by 4 bases and J by 3 bases, and 9 bases separated the two germline ends. Many counts were recorded for this clonotype. TCRdb itself ran the 5' RACE reads through MiXCR, one entry per CDR3 protein. The sample consists of about 140,000 distinct CDR3 sequences, around 4% of them appearing once. The TCR sequence derives from a female donor in good health. This chain links TRBV2 with TRBJ1-2, with D perhaps TRBD1 (6 bases). The DNA of the CDR3 is TGTGCCAGCAGTGTGGAGGGGGACTATGGCTACACCTTC. Protein: CASSVEGDYGYTF. Supplemented by reference TRBV2 and TRBJ1-2, the full variable domain reads EPEVTQTPSHQVTQMGQEVILRCVPISNHLYFYWYRQILGQKVEFLVSFYNNEISEKSEIFDDQFSVERPDGSNFTLKIRSTKLEDSAMYFCASSVEGDYGYTFGSGTRLTVV.